Following are 21 T cell receptor beta chains from one sample sequenced in a study of control samples from healthy donors and cancer patients. Repertoires were generated with immunoSEQ multiplex PCR, while TCRdb's copy carries only in-frame clones and drops some. The profile covers about 160,000 clones, with roughly 90% appearing a single time and approximately 12% taken by the ten largest. Specimen: blood. The receptors come from a man under 40 in good health.

This chain links TRBV5-1 with TRBJ1-6; a weak D match, TRBD1 (5 bases). Germline V gene data show CDR1 as SGHRS and CDR2 as YFSETQ. CDR3 length: 14 residues. V lost 3 bases and J 6 bases, leaving 10 bases between the germline ends. For the CDR3, the DNA is TGCGCCAGCAGCTGGGACGGAGTTAATTCACCCCTCCACTTT. This gives the protein CASSWDGVNSPLHF. Filled out from reference TRBV5-1 and TRBJ1-6, the complete variable domain reads KAGVTQTPRYLIKTRGQQVTLSCSPISGHRSVSWYQQTPGQGLQFLFEYFSETQRNKGNFPGRFSGRQFSNSRSEMNVSTLELGDSALYLCASSWDGVNSPLHFGNGTRLTVT.

On this clone: At the DNA level, this CDR3 is encoded by other sequences in the same sample as well. The chain combines TRBV4-2 with TRBJ1-2; the D gene is possibly TRBD1 (6 bases). The length of the CDR3 is 15 residues. Germline CDR1 and CDR2: LGHNA and YNFKEQ. V lost 0 bases and J 5 bases, leaving 13 bases between the germline ends. CDR3 region: CASSQEDRPAYGYTF. The CDR3 DNA is TGTGCCAGCAGCCAAGAGGACAGACCAGCTTATGGCTACACCTTC.

The genes are TRBV21-1 and TRBJ1-1. TRBV21-1 is shown as a pseudogene. The CDR3 is made up of 14 amino acids. The CDR3 DNA is TGTGCCAGCAGCAAAGACTGTGGAGGCACTGAAGCTTTCTTT. Its protein product is CASSKDCGGTEAFF.

The chain couples TRBV6-5 to TRBJ2-7; no clear D. Germline V CDR1 and CDR2: MNHEY, SVGAGI. The CDR3 has 13 residues. V gave up 6 bases and J gave up 1 base, with 10 bases separating them. Here the CDR3 reads CASRGSSSYEQYF. Here the CDR3 DNA reads TGTGCCAGCAGGGGCAGCTCATCCTACGAGCAGTACTTC.

This clone was counted between two and nine times. The V and J genes are TRBV6-5 and TRBJ2-1, with TRBD2 as a possible D gene (5 bases). The CDR3 consists of 15 residues. V gave up 0 bases and J gave up 9 bases, with 15 bases separating them. The V gene's germline CDR1 is MNHEY and CDR2 SVGAGI. DNA of the CDR3: TGTGCCAGCAGTTACTCCTCCGGTGCCCTAGCTGAGCAGTTCTTC. Its protein product is CASSYSSGALAEQFF.

This chain's CDR3 is CASSLPWVLATYNEQFF. CDR3 DNA sequence: TGTGCCAGCAGTCTCCCTTGGGTACTCGCTACATACAATGAGCAGTTCTTC. The chain joins TRBV6-4 to TRBJ2-1; D gene unclear. CDR3 length equals 17 residues. V was trimmed by 5 bases and J by 4 bases, leaving 21 bases between them. Germline V gene lookup returns CDR1 MRHNA and CDR2 SNTAGT.

This sequence joins TRBV20-1 and TRBJ2-1, with D possibly TRBD2 on 5 matching bases. The CDR3 length is 14 residues. Looked up from germline, CDR1 is DFQATT and CDR2 is SNEGSKA (reference sequence). The V end lost 3 bases, the J end lost 7 bases, and 16 bases lay between the germline ends. CDR3 sequence reads: CSASLRTQANEQFF. The CDR3 bases are TGCAGTGCTAGTCTCCGGACTCAGGCAAATGAGCAGTTCTTC.

The chain uses TRBV6-6 and TRBJ2-2; 9 nucleotides align to TRBD2. Germline CDR1 and CDR2: MNHNY and SVGAGI (reference sequence). This CDR3 contains 15 residues. V dropped 11 bases and J dropped 1; count of bases not matched to a gene: 8. CDR3 coding DNA: TGTGCCGCAAGGAGGCGGGAGGGGAACACCGGGGAGCTGTTTTTT. Its translation is CAARRREGNTGELFF.

The V gene is TRBV6-6, the J gene TRBJ1-2; TRBD1 is a possible D gene (5 bases). The germline gives CDR1 MNHNY, CDR2 SVGAGI (reference sequence). The CDR3 is made up of 10 amino acids. V lost 9 bases, J lost 8 bases, and 10 bases lay in between. CDR3 protein: CASSRVGYTF. CDR3 sequence (DNA): TGTGCCAGTTCCAGGGTCGGCTACACCTTC.

The gene calls are TRBV2 and TRBJ2-1, with 7 bases matching TRBD2. Germline trimming cut 4 bases from V and 7 bases from J; bases unmatched to any gene: 13. Germline V gene data show CDR1 as SNHLY and CDR2 as FYNNEI. This CDR3 is 16 amino acids long. CDR3: CASSVGGGVPGNEQFF. The CDR3 DNA reads TGTGCCAGCAGTGTGGGGGGAGGGGTACCGGGAAATGAGCAGTTCTTC.

The chain couples TRBV7-9 to TRBJ2-2; D perhaps matches TRBD2 (6 bases). V lost 0 bases and J lost 6, with 14 bases in between. The CDR3 spans 16 residues. Looked up from germline, CDR1 is SEHNR and CDR2 is FQNEAQ (reference sequence). CDR3 DNA: TGTGCCAGCAGCTTAGCCCGTCTCCCGGGAGCCGGGGAGCTGTTTTTT. Translation gives CASSLARLPGAGELFF.

The rearrangement joins TRBV18 to TRBJ2-5, with D maybe TRBD2 (6 bases). Trimming stripped 2 bases from V and 1 base from J, with 14 bases between. CDR3 length equals 16 residues. The germline gives CDR1 KGHSH, CDR2 LQKENI. The CDR3 region has the DNA TGTGCCAGCTCACCAAGGTCAGCGGGCCTCCAAGAGACCCAGTACTTC. It encodes CASSPRSAGLQETQYF. Variable domain in full (rest from reference TRBV18 and TRBJ2-5): NAGVMQNPRHLVRRRGQEARLRCSPMKGHSHVYWYRQLPEEGLKFMVYLQKENIIDESGMPKERFSAEFPKEGPSILRIQQVVRGDSAAYFCASSPRSAGLQETQYFGPGTRLLVL.

CDR3 residues: CASSLDGQDIYGYTF. CDR3 nucleotide sequence: TGTGCCAGCAGCTTAGACGGACAGGACATCTATGGCTACACCTTC. The rearrangement uses TRBV7-9 and TRBJ1-2; the match to TRBD1 covers 7 bases. This CDR3 is 15 amino acids long. Germline CDR1 is SEHNR and CDR2 is FQNEAQ (reference sequence). Germline trimming cut 1 base from V and 4 bases from J; bases unmatched to any gene: 6.

V and J are TRBV30 and TRBJ2-1; perhaps TRBD2 as D (6 bases). The CDR3 contains 10 residues. The germline V and J ends were trimmed by 5 bases and 7 bases, with 6 bases remaining between them. CDR1 GTSNPN and CDR2 SVGIG come from the germline V gene (reference sequence). CDR3 loop: CAWGGNEQFF. CDR3 coding DNA: TGTGCCTGGGGGGGGAATGAGCAGTTCTTC.

This clone was picked up a small number of times. The chain couples TRBV2 to TRBJ1-4; D unclear. Trimming pared 10 bases from V and 0 bases from J, leaving 9 bases between. There are 13 residues in the CDR3. Germline assignment: CDR1 SNHLY and CDR2 FYNNEI. The CDR3 is CATEGATNEKLFF. The CDR3 region has the DNA TGTGCCACCGAGGGTGCAACTAATGAAAAACTGTTTTTT.

The rearrangement joins TRBV6-2 or TRBV6-3 to TRBJ1-1; D gene uncertain. CDR3 size: 11 residues. The germline gives CDR1 MNHEY, CDR2 SVGEGT. Trimming cost V 3 bases and J 4 bases, with 3 bases left between them. CDR3 nucleotides: TGTGCCAGCAGTTATGCCACTGAAGCTTTCTTT. It specifies CASSYATEAFF.

This chain links TRBV6-5 with TRBJ1-1, with TRBD1 identical over 7 bases. The CDR3 has 13 residues. The germline V gene encodes CDR1 MNHEY and CDR2 SVGAGI. Trimming took 5 bases from V and 10 from J; bases not matched to a gene: 10. CDR3 region: CASSTDREGVAFF. Written as DNA, the CDR3 is TGTGCCAGCAGTACCGACAGGGAGGGGGTAGCTTTCTTT.

The chain combines TRBV27 with TRBJ1-1; 9 positions match TRBD1. V lost 1 base and J lost 0; bases outside the gene matches: 3. The CDR3 sequence is 16 residues long. CDR1 MNHEY and CDR2 SMNVEV come from the germline V gene (reference sequence). The CDR3 DNA reads TGTGCCAGCAGTTTATTGGGACAGGGCATGAACACTGAAGCTTTCTTT. It specifies CASSLLGQGMNTEAFF.

This clone was seen just once. The chain is built from TRBV4-1 and TRBJ2-2; 10 bases map to TRBD1. The CDR3 contains 16 residues. Germline assignment: CDR1 MGHRA and CDR2 YSYEKL. With V trimmed by 2 bases and J by 5 bases, 5 bases remained unmatched. The CDR3 reads CASSQPTGGSTGELFF. The CDR3 nucleotides are TGCGCCAGCAGCCAACCGACAGGGGGCTCGACCGGGGAGCTGTTTTTT.

This clone was counted a single time. The chain carries TRBV24-1 and TRBJ2-1; 9 bases are shared with TRBD1. The V gene's germline CDR1 is KGHDR and CDR2 SFDVKD. This CDR3 has 16 amino acids. Losses at the gene ends were 3 bases for V and 6 bases for J; bases not matched to a gene: 8. This chain's CDR3 is CATSDEGTGIINEQFF. In nucleotides, the CDR3 is TGTGCCACCAGTGATGAAGGGACAGGGATAATCAATGAGCAGTTCTTC.

The chain has TRBV11-3 and TRBJ2-2; 7 bases align to TRBD1. The V segment lost 6 bases and the J segment 6 bases; nucleotides outside the gene matches: 7. CDR1 is SGHNT, CDR2 YENEEA, per germline. The CDR3 is made up of 14 amino acids. The CDR3 coding sequence is TGTGCCAGCAGTGTCGAGGGGGCGTCCGGGGAGCTGTTTTTT. This encodes CASSVEGASGELFF.